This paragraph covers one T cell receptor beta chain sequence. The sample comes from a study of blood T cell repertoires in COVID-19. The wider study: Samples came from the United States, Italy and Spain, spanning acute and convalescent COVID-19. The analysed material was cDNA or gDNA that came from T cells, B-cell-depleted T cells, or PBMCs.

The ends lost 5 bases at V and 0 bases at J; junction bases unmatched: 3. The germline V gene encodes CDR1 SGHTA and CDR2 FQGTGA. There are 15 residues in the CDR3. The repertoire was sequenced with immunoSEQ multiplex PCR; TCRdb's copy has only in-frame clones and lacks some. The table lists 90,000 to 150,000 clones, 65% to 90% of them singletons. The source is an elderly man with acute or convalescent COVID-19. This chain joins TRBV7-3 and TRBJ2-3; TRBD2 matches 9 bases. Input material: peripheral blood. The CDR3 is CASSLSGRSTDTQYF. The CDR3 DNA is TGTGCCAGCAGCCTAAGCGGGAGGAGCACAGATACGCAGTATTTT.